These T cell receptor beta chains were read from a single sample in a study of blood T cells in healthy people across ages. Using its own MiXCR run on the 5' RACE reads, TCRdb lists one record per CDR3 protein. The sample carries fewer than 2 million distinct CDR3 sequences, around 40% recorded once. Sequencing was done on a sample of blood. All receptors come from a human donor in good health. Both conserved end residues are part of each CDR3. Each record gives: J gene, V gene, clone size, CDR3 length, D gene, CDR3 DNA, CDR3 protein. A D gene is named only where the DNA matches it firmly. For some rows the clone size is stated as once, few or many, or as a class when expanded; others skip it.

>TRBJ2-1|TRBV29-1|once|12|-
TGCAGCGTTGGTCGGAGCTCCTACGAGCAGTTCTTC
CSVGRSSYEQFF
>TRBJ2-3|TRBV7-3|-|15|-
TGTGCCAGCAGCCCGTACACTAGTGGAAAAGATACGCAGTATTTT
CASSPYTSGKDTQYF
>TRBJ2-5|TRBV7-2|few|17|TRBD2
TGTGCCGGCAGCTTAGGCCCACCAGCGGGGGGACAAGAGACCCAGTACTTC
CAGSLGPPAGGQETQYF
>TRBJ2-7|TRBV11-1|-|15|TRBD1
TGTGCCAGCAGCTCGGGACAGGTCGGCTCCTACGAGCAGTACTTC
CASSSGQVGSYEQYF
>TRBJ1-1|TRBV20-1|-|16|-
TGCAGTGCTGAGGGTGGCCAGCGTAAATATAACACTGAAGCTTTCTTT
CSAEGGQRKYNTEAFF
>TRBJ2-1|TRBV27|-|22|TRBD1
TGTGCCAGCAGTTTCGTCTATCCCCCGGGACAGCTAAAACCTTCCCCCTACAATGAGCAGTTCTTC
CASSFVYPPGQLKPSPYNEQFF
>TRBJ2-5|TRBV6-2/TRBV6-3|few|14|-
TGTGCCAGCACCCGTCGAGGGAGCCAAGAGACCCAGTACTTC
CASTRRGSQETQYF
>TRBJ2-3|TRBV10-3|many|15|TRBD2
TGTGCCACCAACGGGGCCGGGGGGGCCCCAGATACGCAGTATTTT
CATNGAGGAPDTQYF
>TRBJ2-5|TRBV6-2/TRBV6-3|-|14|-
TGTGCCAGCAGCTCCCGGTGGCCCCAAGAGACCCAGTACTTC
CASSSRWPQETQYF
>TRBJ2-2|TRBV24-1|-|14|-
TGTGCCACCAAGGGATGGGGGAACACCGGGGAGCTGTTTTTT
CATKGWGNTGELFF
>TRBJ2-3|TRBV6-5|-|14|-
TGTGCAAGCGGCACAGGGCCTCCGTGGGATACGCAGTATTTT
CASGTGPPWDTQYF
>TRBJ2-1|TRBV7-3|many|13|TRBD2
TGTGCCAGCAGCTTAAGTAGCGGGGGAGAGCAGTTCTTC
CASSLSSGGEQFF
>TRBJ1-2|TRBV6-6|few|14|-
TGTGCCAGCAGTAAGGAGGGGACTCCCAATGGCTACACCTTC
CASSKEGTPNGYTF
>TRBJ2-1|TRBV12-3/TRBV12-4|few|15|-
TGTGCCAGCAGCCCCGGGCTAGTTGGAGGCAATGAGCAGTTCTTC
CASSPGLVGGNEQFF
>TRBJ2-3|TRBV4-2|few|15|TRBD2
TGTGCCAGCAGCCAAGTAGCGGGGGAGGAAGATACGCAGTATTTT
CASSQVAGEEDTQYF
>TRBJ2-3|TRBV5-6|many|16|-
TGTGCCAGCAGCTTGACTAGGGACGGAGCCACAGATACGCAGTATTTT
CASSLTRDGATDTQYF